This T cell receptor beta chain comes out of a study of CD8 T cell repertoires and HIV-1 epitope variants (dated by TCRdb to about 2020). As for the study more broadly: T cells were stimulated in separate culture wells with each of twenty-five peptides representing autologous and known Gag and Nef epitope variants. The cultures were grown for roughly ten days in IMDM with gentamicin, and half of the media was changed on days 3 and 7 with IL-2, IL-7 and IL-15 added. Control conditions included a CMV, EBV and flu peptide pool, the Ebola AY9 epitope as negative control, and a no-peptide well. An aliquot of 1M T cells was set aside as an uncultured baseline condition, separate from the roughly 80 T cell cultures. The epitopes tested covered three Gag epitope families plus Nef HW9 and YT9. T cells were enriched using the EasySep Human T Cell Enrichment Kit and were co-cultured with equal numbers of autologous T cell-negative cells serving as antigen-presenting cells. A total of 83 T cell cultures were run, with each culture condition done in triplicate except for one peptide, which was done in duplicate.

A remark on this clone: Its antigen is currently not known. No much larger clonotype is one base removed from it; base qualities were not supplied.

The EasySep Human CD8+ T Cell Enrichment Kit was used on day 10 to isolate CD8+ T cells from every culture. TCR beta CDR3 regions were sequenced at survey depth on the immunoSEQ platform. The QIAamp DNA micro kit was used to extract genomic DNA from every cultured and uncultured CD8+ T cell population. As for the authors' bioinformatics: Samples with under 5,000 productive reads were excluded, and this exclusion removed about 6% of the roughly 75 HIV peptide-stimulated cultures. A MANAFEST web app trimmed sequences to CDR3 and removed nonproductive sequences, CDR3s under 5 amino acids, and those not starting C or ending F/W. For a clonotype to count as antigen-specific, the clonotype had to expand relative to the no-peptide control in at least 2 of 3 replicates at FDR 0.01, and only within one epitope family. A specific clonotype also had to show a frequency at least fivefold higher than in wells stimulated with peptides from other epitope families. What TCRdb holds here is the immuneACCESS table cut down to in-frame rearrangements. Part of the clones is not present; checked against another copy, under half of the missing clones reflect an unresolved V gene, and the others are unexplained. The DNA was the basis for D and trimming; V, J and clone size are from that table. This sample is represented by around 2,500 clones; roughly 61% of them were singletons. Around 50% of the sample lies in the top ten.

V is shortened by 1 base, J by 12 bases, and the region joining them spans 17 bases. As encoded in the germline V gene, CDR1 is SGHRS while CDR2 is YFSETQ. Including cysteine and phenylalanine, the CDR3 has 14 amino acids. The DNA shown is the 42-base CDR3, in frame from base 1. Paper-wide results and their limitations: About five clonotypes recognized the Nef KF9 family and one the HW9 family, with no responses to the TAALDMSHF plasma variant. The assay identified only TCR beta chains and indicated proliferation in response to antigen, without indicating T cell function or cytokine profile. Fewer than 10 antigen-specific TCR beta clonotypes were identified, and 6 or 7 of them appeared cross-reactive for autologous or known escape epitope variants.

This clonotype was obtained from a male donor with HIV. The sample taken for sequencing was cultured CD8+ T cells derived from PBMCs. The sequence is built from TRBV5-1 and TRBJ2-1, and possibly TRBD1, on 5 matching bases. Read as DNA, the sequence is TGCGCCAGCAGCTTGTCCGGCAGGGCAAGTGGGCAGTTCTTC. This is translated as CASSLSGRASGQFF.